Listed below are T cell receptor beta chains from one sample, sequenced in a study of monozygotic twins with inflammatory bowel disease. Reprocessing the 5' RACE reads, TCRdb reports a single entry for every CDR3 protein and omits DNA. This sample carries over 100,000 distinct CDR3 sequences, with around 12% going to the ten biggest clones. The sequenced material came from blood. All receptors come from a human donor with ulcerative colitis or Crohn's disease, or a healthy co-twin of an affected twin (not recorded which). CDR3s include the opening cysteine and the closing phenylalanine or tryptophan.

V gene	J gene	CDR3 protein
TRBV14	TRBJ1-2	CASSQDPSGSYTF
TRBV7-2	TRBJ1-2	CASSSSPGGGNYGYTF
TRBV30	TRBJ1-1	CAWRTGAPGRGAFF
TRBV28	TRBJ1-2	CASTDSNYGYTF
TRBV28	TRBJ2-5	CASSLYVLRAETQYF
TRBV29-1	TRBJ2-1	CSVEDLFGQSEQFF
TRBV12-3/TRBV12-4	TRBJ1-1	CASSLQMNTEAFF
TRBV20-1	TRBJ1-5	CSAAGGNQPQHF
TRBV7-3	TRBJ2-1	CASSLTGATGGGAGAYNEQFF
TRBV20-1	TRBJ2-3	CSASSRRDTQYF
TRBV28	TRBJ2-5	CASTRRGLRETQYF
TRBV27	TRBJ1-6	CASSLPPMAGYSPLHF
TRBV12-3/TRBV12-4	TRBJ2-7	CASSLLRGPYEQYF
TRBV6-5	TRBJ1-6	CASSYAGFNSPLHF
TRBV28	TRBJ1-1	CASSENYDRVAAFF
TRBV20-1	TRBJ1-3	CSAPTVPSGNTIYF
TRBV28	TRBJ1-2	CASSIGPPIFYGYTF
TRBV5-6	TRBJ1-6	CASSLAVQDRDNSPLHF
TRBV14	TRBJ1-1	CASSPAVWAEAFF
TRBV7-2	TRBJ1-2	CATGSSIRYGYTF
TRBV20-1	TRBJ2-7	CSARLAGGSSYEQYF